This TCR beta chain came from a study of blood T cell repertoires in COVID-19. The wider study: Samples taken during acute and convalescent COVID-19 were collected in the United States, Italy and Spain. Sources were T cells, B-cell-depleted T cells, or PBMCs; the material itself was cDNA or gDNA.

In the authors' workflow: The authors estimated nucleated cell counts from reference gene primer amplification. Measured with immunoSEQ multiplex PCR; TCRdb has only the in-frame clones, and not every one. The V and J calls and clone size are taken from that table; D and trimming were inferred from the DNA. The repertoire holds over 70,000 clones, with about 87% as singletons. This clonotype was obtained from a woman older than 75 with acute or convalescent COVID-19. The sample consisted of peripheral blood.

In DNA form, the CDR3 reads TGTGCCAGCAGTCCAGGCGTTGGGACAGGCGTCTACGAGCAGTACTTC. It specifies CASSPGVGTGVYEQYF. The V call is TRBV5-4, the J call TRBJ2-7; 8 bases line up with TRBD1. Trimming took 5 bases from V and 3 from J; bases not matched to a gene: 13. In germline, CDR1 is SGHNT, CDR2 YYREEE (reference sequence). The CDR3 totals 16 residues.